The entry that follows covers one T cell receptor (beta chain) sequence. Its target antigen remains unknown. There are no base qualities to consult, and no much larger clone falls within one base. CDR1 and CDR2 are drawn from the germline V gene: SNHLY, FYNNEI. Reading from cysteine to phenylalanine, the CDR3 counts 14 amino acids. The retained sequence is limited to the CDR3, 42 bases, with the frame set at the first base. Trimming accounts for 6 bases at V and 6 bases at J, while the number of junction bases matched to no gene is 4. The CDR3 regions of human TCRbeta chains were analyzed by immunosequencing. Turning to the authors' computational methods: TCRs in the repertoires were compared against a reference library of SARS-CoV-2-specific TCRs that had been generated with the MIRA antigen-specificity platform. Breadth was defined as the fraction of unique TCRs that were SARS-CoV-2-associated, and depth was defined as the fraction of total T cells that were SARS-CoV-2-associated. Using the MIRA data, every spike-specific TCR was mapped to the spike region that the TCR reacted to and assigned to either a CD4 or a CD8 class. Log10-transformed breadth and depth values were compared by one-way ANOVA with Sidak's multiple comparisons tests. TCRdb obtained this table from immuneACCESS and retained in-frame rearrangements with V and J assigned. These tables miss some clones; where compared with another copy, unresolved V genes account for less than half of the shortfall, and the remainder is unexplained. V and J calls plus clone size are reproduced from that table; the DNA served to infer D and trimming. The sample table records around 150,000 clones; around 90% of these occur just once. The ten top clones hold around 3.1% of the sample.

This specimen comes from a study of T cell responses to AZD1222 COVID-19 vaccine (dated by TCRdb to the early 2020s). For context, the study as a whole: A total of 233 trial participants underwent TCR sequencing, of whom about 200 had received two doses of AZD1222 and about 26 had received two doses of the MenACWY control vaccine. Trial participants were enrolled by age into 18-55, 56-69 and 70-plus year subgroups, with roughly 160, 29 and 62 TCR-sequenced participants respectively.

In light of the paper, this sample's time point label describes: about 28 days (+/-7) after the second vaccine dose. AZD1222 recipients with second doses at about 4 weeks or about 12 weeks were pooled, because spike-specific TCR depth and breadth did not differ between schedules. Vaccinee samples were obtained from the UK trials COV001 and COV002, which included a single-blind randomized controlled phase 2/3 trial of AZD1222 (ChAdOx1 nCoV-19) in healthy adults. For TCRbeta chain sequencing, PBMC samples were collected from trial participants at day 0 and at day 28 after the second dose. Broad study findings and their caveats: Participants were mostly white British and included more females than males, and it was suggested by the authors that clonal diversity may have been underestimated. Because no day 14 peak-response samples were available, repertoires were characterized only after the peak T cell response. Reportedly, close to half of the unique spike-specific TCRs recognized epitopes lying outside the regions that are mutated in the B.1.351 and B.1.1.7 variants. Conclusions about previously exposed vaccinees are limited because only five to seven AZD1222 recipients were SARS-CoV-2 seropositive at baseline. The vaccine-associated CD4 TCRs covered the entire spike protein, and the dominant responses fell in regions 160-218 and 743-854. The 56-69-year group was small, and its depth increase did not reach significance, likely because of low power. After two AZD1222 doses, both the breadth and the depth of spike-specific TCRs were significantly higher than at day 0 and than in MenACWY recipients.

The sequence was collected from an adult who received the AZD1222 COVID-19 vaccine. This chain joins TRBV2 to TRBJ2-1; 11 middle bases align to TRBD2. The sequences come from peripheral blood, collected 28 days after the second AZD1222 dose. The sequenced DNA: TGTGCCAGCAGCGGGACTAGCGGCGCCAATGAGCAGTTCTTC. This sequence encodes CASSGTSGANEQFF.